One and the same sample provided the 15 T cell receptor beta chains below, sequenced in a study of shared clonotypes between healthy human individuals. Sequenced by immunoSEQ multiplex PCR; TCRdb stores in-frame clones only, minus some. The sample has a few million clones; less than 95% are singletons. Sequencing used naive CD4+ T cells from PBMCs. Subset described: CD45RA+ positively selected. The receptors derive from a man aged 18-30 years in good health. Some clones in this sample may be carry-over from other donors' samples.

A word on this clone: Other DNA sequences in the same sample also yield this CDR3. J is TRBJ1-1 and V is TRBV5-1; weak D call: TRBD1 (6 bases). V was trimmed by 1 base and J by 2 bases, leaving 12 bases between them. Looked up from germline, CDR1 is SGHRS and CDR2 is YFSETQ. The CDR3 sequence is 15 residues long. CDR3 protein: CASSLLAGVNTEAFF. The CDR3 DNA follows: TGCGCCAGCAGCTTGTTGGCAGGGGTTAACACTGAAGCTTTCTTT.

The chain links TRBV5-6 to TRBJ1-2; D is ambiguous. The CDR3 extends over 14 amino acids. V lost 1 base and J lost 3, with 10 bases in between. In germline, CDR1 is SGHDT, CDR2 YYEEEE. The CDR3 sequence: CASSLKARDYGYTF. DNA for the CDR3: TGTGCCAGCAGCTTGAAAGCCCGAGACTATGGCTACACCTTC. Looking up the rest from reference TRBV5-6 and TRBJ1-2 gives the full variable domain: DAGVTQSPTHLIKTRGQQVTLRCSPKSGHDTVSWYQQALGQGPQFIFQYYEEEERQRGNFPDRFSGHQFPNYSSELNVNALLLGDSALYLCASSLKARDYGYTFGSGTRLTVV.

The chain is built from TRBV7-2 and TRBJ2-3, with D maybe TRBD2 (6 bases). CDR3 length equals 16 residues. V shed 1 base and J shed 1 base, with 12 bases lying between them. Germline V gene lookup returns CDR1 SGHTA and CDR2 FQGNSA. The CDR3 DNA follows: TGTGCCAGCAGCTTAGATGGTGCTAGCGGCACAGATACGCAGTATTTT. It encodes CASSLDGASGTDTQYF.

This clone was found once. V is TRBV28 and J is TRBJ1-5, with 7 bases lining up with TRBD1. Per germline, CDR1 MDHEN and CDR2 SYDVKM. The CDR3 covers 14 residues. V trimming: 5 bases; J trimming: 6 bases; junction bases outside the gene matches: 7. The CDR3 sequence is CASSTHRGSQPQHF. For the CDR3, the DNA is TGTGCCAGCAGTACCCACAGGGGAAGTCAGCCCCAGCATTTT.

This chain connects TRBV18 to TRBJ2-7; 12 bases fit TRBD2. The CDR3 covers 15 residues. The V and J ends lost 3 bases and 5 bases, in that order; junction bases with no gene match: 5. Germline CDR1 is KGHSH and CDR2 is LQKENI. Written as DNA, the CDR3 is TGTGCCAGCTCACCGAGGACTAGCGGGGCCCACGAGCAGTACTTC. Protein product: CASSPRTSGAHEQYF. Supplemented by reference TRBV18 and TRBJ2-7, the full variable domain reads NAGVMQNPRHLVRRRGQEARLRCSPMKGHSHVYWYRQLPEEGLKFMVYLQKENIIDESGMPKERFSAEFPKEGPSILRIQQVVRGDSAAYFCASSPRTSGAHEQYFGPGTRLTVT.

In the case of this clone: Other DNA sequences of this sample code for an identical CDR3. CDR3 loop: CASSQIQETQYF. CDR3 bases: TGCGCCAGCAGCCAGATACAAGAGACCCAGTACTTC. This sequence joins TRBV4-1 and TRBJ2-5, with unresolved D. Between the trimmed V and J ends, which lost 3 bases and 2 bases, there was a span of 4 bases. Germline V lookup: CDR1 MGHRA, CDR2 YSYEKL. This CDR3 has 12 amino acids.

J is TRBJ2-1 and V is TRBV27; the match to TRBD2 covers 8 bases. V trimming: 5 bases; J trimming: 3 bases; junction bases outside the gene matches: 6. The CDR3 is made up of 15 amino acids. Germline V gene data show CDR1 as MNHEY and CDR2 as SMNVEV (reference sequence). The CDR3 here is CASSAGLAFYNEQFF. CDR3 nucleotides: TGTGCCAGCAGTGCCGGACTAGCCTTCTACAATGAGCAGTTCTTC.

This chain joins TRBV11-2 and TRBJ2-7; weak D call: TRBD2 (6 bases). This CDR3 comprises 14 residues. The ends were cut back, 5 bases at V and 2 bases at J, with 13 bases in the middle. CDR1 SGHAT and CDR2 FQNNGV come from the germline V gene. The CDR3 spells CASSLGLSTYEQYF. CDR3 bases: TGTGCCAGCAGCCTGGGACTTTCCACCTACGAGCAGTACTTC.

The chain uses TRBV11-1 and TRBJ1-4; D might be TRBD1 (5 bases). CDR1 and CDR2 from the germline V gene are SGHAT and FQDESV (reference sequence). V was cut by 5 bases and J by 7 bases, with 17 bases left in between. This CDR3 is 15 amino acids long. The CDR3 region has the DNA TGTGCCAGCAGCCCGAGCGCGGGGCTCGGTGAAAAACTGTTTTTT. Translation gives CASSPSAGLGEKLFF. Full variable domain (remainder filled in from reference TRBV11-1 and TRBJ1-4): EAEVAQSPRYKITEKSQAVAFWCDPISGHATLYWYRQILGQGPELLVQFQDESVVDDSQLPKDRFSAERLKGVDSTLKIQPAELGDSAMYLCASSPSAGLGEKLFFGSGTQLSVL.

Details on this clone: Other DNA sequences in the same sample also yield this CDR3. This chain connects TRBV28 to TRBJ2-7, with D perhaps TRBD2 (5 bases). The CDR3 loop spans 12 amino acids. Germline V gene lookup returns CDR1 MDHEN and CDR2 SYDVKM. Trimming left V 6 bases short and J 0 bases short, with 6 bases between. The CDR3 is CASRRDSYEQYF. Written as DNA, the CDR3 is TGTGCCAGCAGGAGGGACTCCTACGAGCAGTACTTC.

This chain connects TRBV7-2 to TRBJ2-3; D may be TRBD1 (5 bases). This CDR3 is 15 amino acids long. In germline, CDR1 is SGHTA, CDR2 FQGNSA. V lost 4 bases, J lost 4 bases, and 15 bases lay in between. CDR3: CASSSPQGWADTQYF. CDR3 sequence (DNA): TGTGCCAGCAGCTCTCCCCAGGGTTGGGCAGATACGCAGTATTTT.

In its sample, this clone was seen once. The rearrangement links TRBV7-2 to TRBJ1-1; no reliable D call. This CDR3 spans 14 amino acids. From germline, CDR1 is SGHTA and CDR2 FQGNSA. The V end lost 1 base, the J end lost 3 bases, and 9 bases lay between the germline ends. CDR3 sequence: CASSLDRLDTEAFF. In DNA, the CDR3 is TGTGCCAGCAGCTTAGACCGATTGGACACTGAAGCTTTCTTT.

The chain combines TRBV28 with TRBJ2-7; D assignment may be TRBD1 or TRBD2 (5 bases each). The CDR3 is 24 residues long. CDR1 is MDHEN and CDR2 is SYDVKM in the germline V gene. V gave up 7 bases and J gave up 4 bases, with 47 bases separating them. In nucleotides, the CDR3 is TGTGCCAGCACTATTGGGGGACGTTTAGGGGCACCCCCCCCGATCGCCGCCACCTGGTACGAGCAGTACTTC. This sequence encodes CASTIGGRLGAPPPIAATWYEQYF.

The gene calls are TRBV28 and TRBJ1-5; TRBD1 is a possible D gene (5 bases). Germline V gene sequence: CDR1 MDHEN, CDR2 SYDVKM. The CDR3 runs 14 residues. V lost 4 bases and J lost 2, with 9 bases in between. The CDR3 DNA follows: TGTGCCAGCAGTTGGGGGGACGGCAATCAGCCCCAGCATTTT. As protein: CASSWGDGNQPQHF.

J is TRBJ1-3 and V is TRBV12-5; tentative D call: TRBD1 (5 bases). Germline V CDR1 and CDR2: LGHNT, FRNRAP. Trimming removed 5 bases at V and 1 base at J, with 9 bases between. This CDR3 is built from 14 residues. The CDR3 spells CASGGGGSGNTIYF. In nucleotides, the CDR3 is TGTGCTAGTGGTGGGGGGGGTTCTGGAAACACCATATATTTT.